This TCR beta chain comes out of a study of cytomegalovirus exposure and HLA in healthy donors. Study-wide results and caveats: Analyses of presence and absence presupposed an approximately uniform sequencing depth across donors. Clonal expansion was found to be greater in HLA-associated TCR beta chains than in equally common others in a later analysis. A missense DCLRE1C variant was associated with V- and J-gene trimming of TCR beta chains in a later analysis, and an independent cohort replicated the association. Analysis performed later found around 15,000 TCR beta sequences associated with HLA alleles at 0.05 false discovery rate.

This clone appeared once. Its antigen is undetermined. Researchers ran the PCR with 60 Vbeta and 13 Jbeta primers. Only in-frame clones appear in the TCRdb table, and some are missing; sequencing was by immunoSEQ multiplex PCR. This table holds about 150,000 clones, almost 80% found once. This CDR3 region has 17 residues. The trim removed 7 bases at V and 2 bases at J, leaving 13 bases unmatched. Germline assignment: CDR1 SQVTM and CDR2 ANQGSEA. The specimen was PBMCs. This receptor was identified in a woman aged 25 to 39 in good health and CMV-seronegative. The chain uses TRBV29-1 and TRBJ2-7, with TRBD2 identical over 14 bases. The CDR3 loop reads CSANGLAGGAVPYEQYF. The DNA of the CDR3 is TGCAGCGCAAACGGACTAGCGGGGGGAGCCGTTCCCTACGAGCAGTACTTC.